The following is a T cell receptor beta chain sequence with its context. No fewer than 7 million PBMCs went into each sample. Then a second PCR, running about 6 to 11 cycles, was carried out with a sample-barcoded 5' primer and a J-beta primer mix. One entry per CDR3 protein results from TCRdb running MiXCR on the 5' RACE reads. The data hold around 750,000 distinct CDR3 sequences, with about 55% observed a single time. The entry originates in a study of blood T cells in healthy people across ages. Germline CDR1 DFQATT, CDR2 SNEGSKA (reference sequence). CDR3 size: 15 residues. V gave up 2 bases and J gave up 6 bases, with 19 bases separating them.

Specimen: blood. The chain combines TRBV20-1 with TRBJ1-2, with unresolved D. The source is a man older than 75 in good health. Here the CDR3 reads CSARPTGSRKDGYTF. Written as DNA, the CDR3 is TGCAGTGCTAGACCAACTGGCAGTCGGAAGGATGGCTACACCTTC.